The present T cell receptor beta chain was sequenced within a study of CD8+ T cells in alopecia areata. Treatment indicated: oral pan-JAK inhibitor, 5-10 mg twice daily. V lost 2 bases and J lost 4, with 11 bases in between. Germline-derived CDR1 and CDR2 are MNHNY and SVGAGI (reference sequence). The CDR3 loop spans 14 amino acids. A word on this clone: Its antigen remains unknown.

Investigators isolated RNA and reverse transcribed it into cDNA to act as the sequencing template. Clones were read by immunoSEQ multiplex PCR, and TCRdb kept only the in-frame ones, dropping some. The table has around 190,000 clones, 50% to 60% seen once. Study-wide findings and caveats: Many expanded lesional clones remained in scalp and blood on tofacitinib.

This receptor was taken from a human donor with alopecia areata. The sequencing used CD4+ T cells sorted from blood, collected at week 4, from a patient treated with tofacitinib. This chain links TRBV6-6 with TRBJ2-5, with a possible D match to TRBD1 (5 bases). CDR3 amino acids: CASSYAWGGETQYF. CDR3 sequence (DNA): TGTGCCAGCAGTTACGCCTGGGGCGGAGAGACCCAGTACTTC.